The 13 T cell receptor beta chains presented below share a single source sample, sequenced in a study of blood T cell repertoires in COVID-19. Here immunoSEQ multiplex PCR was the method, and the copy in TCRdb shows in-frame clones only, minus some. Of approximately 250,000 clones in the sample, under 90% were seen once. Material for sequencing was PBMCs or T cells enriched from blood (not recorded which). Receptors were obtained from a man aged 25 to 45 with acute COVID-19.

The chain carries TRBV5-5 and TRBJ2-5; 8 nucleotides match TRBD2. Germline V gene data show CDR1 as SGHKS and CDR2 as YYEKEE (reference sequence). V gave up 3 bases and J gave up 2 bases; unmatched junction bases: 6. The CDR3 runs to 15 residues. CDR3 nucleotides: TGTGCCAGCAGCTCCAGAATAGCGGGGCAAGAGACCCAGTACTTC. Protein: CASSSRIAGQETQYF.

The chain employs TRBV5-4 and TRBJ2-1; 8 bases agree with TRBD2. Germline CDR1 SGHNT, CDR2 YYREEE (reference sequence). The length of the CDR3 is 16 residues. Trimming removed 3 bases from V and 6 bases from J; junction bases left unmatched: 11. The CDR3 region is CASSSAGGTLFNEQFF. CDR3 nucleotides: TGTGCCAGCAGCTCCGCGGGGGGTACCTTATTCAATGAGCAGTTCTTC.

V is TRBV7-2 and J is TRBJ2-7; no firm D call. The CDR3 is made up of 13 amino acids. The germline V and J ends were trimmed by 4 bases and 5 bases, with 12 bases remaining between them. Germline V gene sequence: CDR1 SGHTA, CDR2 FQGNSA. This CDR3 is CASSSQEAHEQYV. The CDR3 DNA follows: TGTGCCAGCAGCTCCCAAGAGGCTCACGAGCAGTACGTC.

This chain connects TRBV6-5 to TRBJ1-1, with TRBD1 as a possible D gene (6 bases). CDR1 and CDR2 from the germline V gene are MNHEY and SVGAGI. The CDR3 length is 16 residues. V shed 0 bases and J shed 1 base, with 12 bases lying between them. CDR3 in amino acids: CASSYSLGQKNTEAFF. Written as DNA, the CDR3 is TGTGCCAGCAGTTACTCCCTAGGACAGAAGAACACTGAAGCTTTCTTT.

This chain joins TRBV19 and TRBJ2-3, with 9 bases fitting TRBD2. Trimming cost V 5 bases and J 0 bases; bases outside gene matches: 6. Germline V gene lookup returns CDR1 LNHDA and CDR2 SQIVND (reference sequence). This CDR3 contains 16 residues. The CDR3 bases are TGTGCCAGTAGTTCGAGCGGGGGGTTAAGCACAGATACGCAGTATTTT. Translated: CASSSSGGLSTDTQYF.

The chain uses TRBV18 and TRBJ2-7; a possible D gene is TRBD1 (6 bases). There are 13 residues in the CDR3. V was clipped by 3 bases and J by 5 bases, with 11 bases between them. Germline V gene lookup returns CDR1 KGHSH and CDR2 LQKENI. Here the CDR3 reads CASSPTGSNEQYV. The CDR3 nucleotides are TGTGCCAGCTCACCGACAGGTAGCAACGAGCAGTACGTC.

The chain employs TRBV27 and TRBJ1-3, with a tentative D call TRBD1 (5 bases). This CDR3 is built from 15 residues. Germline-derived CDR1 and CDR2 are MNHEY and SMNVEV (reference sequence). V was clipped by 6 bases and J by 0 bases, with 12 bases between them. CDR3 loop: CASRETVGSGNTIYF. CDR3 DNA: TGTGCCAGCAGGGAGACAGTAGGCTCTGGAAACACCATATATTTT.

The chain couples TRBV5-8 to TRBJ1-2; 10 nucleotides agree with TRBD1. CDR3 size: 15 residues. V lost 3 bases and J lost 4; bases outside the gene matches: 6. Germline-derived CDR1 and CDR2 are SGHTS and YDEGEE. The CDR3 here is CASSSTGGELYGYTF. The CDR3 DNA reads as TGTGCCAGCAGCTCGACAGGGGGCGAACTCTATGGCTACACCTTC. The variable domain in full, completed from reference TRBV5-8 and TRBJ1-2, reads EAGVTQSPTHLIKTRGQQATLRCSPISGHTSVYWYQQALGLGLQFLLWYDEGEERNRGNFPPRFSGRQFPNYSSELNVNALELEDSALYLCASSSTGGELYGYTFGSGTRLTVV.

J is TRBJ2-6 and V is TRBV19, with D perhaps TRBD1 (5 bases). CDR1 is LNHDA and CDR2 is SQIVND in the germline V gene (reference sequence). CDR3 size: 15 residues. Trimming removed 1 base at V and 2 bases at J, with 6 bases between. The DNA of the CDR3 is TGTGCCAGTAGTATAGCCAGGGCTGGGGCCAACGTCCTGACTTTC. It codes for CASSIARAGANVLTF.

This chain links TRBV11-2 with TRBJ1-2; possibly TRBD1 for D (5 bases). The V gene's germline CDR1 is SGHAT and CDR2 FQNNGV. The V end was cut by 5 bases, the J end by 4 bases, with 11 bases between. The CDR3 is 13 amino acids. This CDR3 reads CASSPGLLYGYTF. CDR3 DNA sequence: TGTGCCAGCAGCCCGGGACTGCTCTATGGCTACACCTTC.

V and J are TRBV2 and TRBJ1-5; D possibly corresponds to TRBD1 (6 bases). The CDR3 extends over 14 amino acids. CDR1 and CDR2 (germline): SNHLY, FYNNEI. The V and J ends lost 6 bases and 3 bases respectively, with 12 bases between them. CDR3 sequence: CASRGDTVNQPQHF. Here the CDR3 DNA reads TGTGCCAGCAGAGGGGACACAGTCAATCAGCCCCAGCATTTT.

Only one count was recorded for this clone. The chain combines TRBV4-3 with TRBJ2-3; 7 bases align to TRBD1. The length of the CDR3 is 16 residues. In germline, CDR1 is LGHNA, CDR2 YSLEER. Trimming removed 2 bases from V and 1 base from J; junction bases left unmatched: 6. CDR3 coding DNA: TGCGCCAGCAGCCAACGGACAGGCCGGGGCACAGATACGCAGTATTTT. This translates into CASSQRTGRGTDTQYF.

Turning to this clone: One end of the junction fails to match germline, which may point to a read error. The chain is built from TRBV5-1 and TRBJ2-3, with D maybe TRBD2 (5 bases). Per germline, CDR1 SGHRS and CDR2 YFSETQ. The CDR3 is 15 residues long. The CDR3 bases are TGTGCCAGCAGCTTGAGAGGGTTTGGCACAGATACGCAGTATTTT. This sequence encodes CASSLRGFGTDTQYF.